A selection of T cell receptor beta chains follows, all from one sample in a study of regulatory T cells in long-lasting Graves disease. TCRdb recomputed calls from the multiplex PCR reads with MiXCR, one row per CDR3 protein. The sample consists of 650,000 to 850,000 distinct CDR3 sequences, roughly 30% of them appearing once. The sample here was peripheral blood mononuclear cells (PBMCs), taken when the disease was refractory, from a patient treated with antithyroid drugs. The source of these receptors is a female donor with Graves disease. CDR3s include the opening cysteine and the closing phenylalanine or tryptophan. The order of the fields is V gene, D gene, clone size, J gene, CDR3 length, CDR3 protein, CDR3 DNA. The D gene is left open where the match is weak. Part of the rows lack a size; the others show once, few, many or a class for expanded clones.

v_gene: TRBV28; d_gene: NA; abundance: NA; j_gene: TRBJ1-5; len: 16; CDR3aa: CASSEPHTGITQPQHF; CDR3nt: TGTGCCAGCAGTGAGCCTCACACAGGGATAACCCAGCCCCAGCATTTT
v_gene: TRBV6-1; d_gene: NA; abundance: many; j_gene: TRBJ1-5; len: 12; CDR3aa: CASSTPGQPQHF; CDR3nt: TGTGCCAGCAGTACCCCCGGGCAGCCCCAGCATTTT
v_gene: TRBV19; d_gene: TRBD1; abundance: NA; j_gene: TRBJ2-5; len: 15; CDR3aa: CASTGQGARDETQYF; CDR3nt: TGTGCCAGTACCGGACAGGGGGCGAGAGATGAGACCCAGTACTTC
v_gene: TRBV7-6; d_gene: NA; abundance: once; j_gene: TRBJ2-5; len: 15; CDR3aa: CASSLVQGGRETQYF; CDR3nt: TGTGCCAGCAGCTTAGTACAGGGAGGGAGGGAGACCCAGTACTTC
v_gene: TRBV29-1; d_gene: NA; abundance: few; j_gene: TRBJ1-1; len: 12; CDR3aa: CSVEVGVSEAFF; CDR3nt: TGCAGCGTTGAAGTCGGTGTATCTGAAGCTTTCTTT
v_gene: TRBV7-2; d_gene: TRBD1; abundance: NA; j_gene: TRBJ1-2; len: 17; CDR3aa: CASSSNLLDRGLGLSTF; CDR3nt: TGTGCCAGCAGCTCCAACCTCCTGGACAGGGGGCTGGGGCTCTCCACCTTC
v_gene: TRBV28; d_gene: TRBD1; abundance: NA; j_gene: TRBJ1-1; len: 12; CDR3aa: CASTDRANEAFF; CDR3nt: TGTGCCAGCACCGACAGGGCGAATGAAGCTTTCTTT
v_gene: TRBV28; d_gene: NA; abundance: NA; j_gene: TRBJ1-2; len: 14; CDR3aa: CASIKGRSRYGYTF; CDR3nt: TGTGCCAGCATTAAGGGGAGGTCTCGCTATGGCTACACCTTC
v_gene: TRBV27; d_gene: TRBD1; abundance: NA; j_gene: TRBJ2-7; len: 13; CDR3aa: CASSLARGQEQYF; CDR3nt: TGTGCCAGCAGCTTAGCTAGGGGACAGGAGCAGTACTTC
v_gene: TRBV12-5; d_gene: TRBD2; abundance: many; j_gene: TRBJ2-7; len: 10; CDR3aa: CASGNYEQYF; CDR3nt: TGTGCCAGCGGGAACTACGAGCAGTACTTC
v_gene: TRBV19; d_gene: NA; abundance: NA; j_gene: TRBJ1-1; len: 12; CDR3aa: CASKSTNTEAFF; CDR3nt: TGTGCCAGTAAAAGCACCAACACTGAAGCTTTCTTT
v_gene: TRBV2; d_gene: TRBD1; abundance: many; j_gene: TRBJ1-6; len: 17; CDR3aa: CASSTHQAGGMGSPLHF; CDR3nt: TGTGCCAGCAGTACTCACCAGGCAGGGGGTATGGGTTCACCCCTCCACTTT
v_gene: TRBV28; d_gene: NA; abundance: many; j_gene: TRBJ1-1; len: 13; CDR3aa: CASSPRDNTEAFF; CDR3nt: TGTGCCAGCAGTCCCAGGGACAACACTGAAGCTTTCTTT
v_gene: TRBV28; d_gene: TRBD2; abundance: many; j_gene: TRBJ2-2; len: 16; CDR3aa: CASSSKREGLLGELFF; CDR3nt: TGTGCCAGCAGTTCCAAGCGGGAGGGCCTTCTCGGGGAGCTGTTTTTT
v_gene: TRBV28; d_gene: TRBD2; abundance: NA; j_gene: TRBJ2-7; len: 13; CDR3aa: CASTWGGKDEQYF; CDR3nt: TGTGCCAGCACCTGGGGGGGAAAGGACGAGCAGTACTTC
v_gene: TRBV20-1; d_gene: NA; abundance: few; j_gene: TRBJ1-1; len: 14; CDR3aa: CSARAGGIGTEAFF; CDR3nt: TGCAGTGCTAGAGCCGGGGGTATAGGCACTGAAGCTTTCTTT
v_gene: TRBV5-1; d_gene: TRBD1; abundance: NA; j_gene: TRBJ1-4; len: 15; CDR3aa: CASSSGQATNEKLFF; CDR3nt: TGCGCCAGCAGCTCCGGACAGGCCACTAATGAAAAACTGTTTTTT
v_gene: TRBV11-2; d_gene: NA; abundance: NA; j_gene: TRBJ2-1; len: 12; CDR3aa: CASSRYRGEQFF; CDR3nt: TGTGCCAGCAGCCGCTATCGGGGAGAGCAGTTCTTC
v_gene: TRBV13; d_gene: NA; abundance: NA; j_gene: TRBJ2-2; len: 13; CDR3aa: CASSVRTAGELFF; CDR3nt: TGTGCCAGCAGCGTAAGGACGGCCGGGGAGCTGTTTTTT
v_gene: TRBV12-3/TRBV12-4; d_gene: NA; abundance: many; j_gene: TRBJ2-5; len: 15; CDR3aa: CASSSPRDLQETQYF; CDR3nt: TGTGCCAGCAGTTCCCCCCGGGACTTACAAGAGACCCAGTACTTC
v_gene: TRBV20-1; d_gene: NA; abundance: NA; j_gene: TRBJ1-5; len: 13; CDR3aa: CSATSGGNQPQHF; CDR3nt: TGCAGTGCTACTTCCGGCGGCAATCAGCCCCAGCATTTT
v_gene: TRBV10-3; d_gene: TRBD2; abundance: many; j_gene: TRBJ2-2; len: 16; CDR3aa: CAIRASGSGGTGELFF; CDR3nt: TGTGCCATCAGGGCTAGCGGGAGTGGCGGCACCGGGGAGCTGTTTTTT
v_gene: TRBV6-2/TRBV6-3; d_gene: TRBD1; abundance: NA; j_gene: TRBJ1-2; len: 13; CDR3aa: CASRWTGSYGYTF; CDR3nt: TGTGCCAGCAGATGGACAGGGAGCTATGGCTACACCTTC
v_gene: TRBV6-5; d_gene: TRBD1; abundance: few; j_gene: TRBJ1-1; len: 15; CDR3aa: CASSYPRGAPTEAFF; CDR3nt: TGTGCCAGCAGTTACCCCAGGGGGGCACCGACTGAAGCTTTCTTT
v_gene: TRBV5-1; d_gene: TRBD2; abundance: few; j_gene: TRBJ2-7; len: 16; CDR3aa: CASRRLGGSSSYEQYF; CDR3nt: TGCGCCAGCCGGCGGTTGGGCGGGAGTAGCTCCTACGAGCAGTACTTC
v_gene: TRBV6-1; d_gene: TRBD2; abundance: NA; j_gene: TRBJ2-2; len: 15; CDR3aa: CASRGGMRNTGELFF; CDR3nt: TGTGCCAGCAGGGGAGGGATGCGCAACACCGGGGAGCTGTTTTTT
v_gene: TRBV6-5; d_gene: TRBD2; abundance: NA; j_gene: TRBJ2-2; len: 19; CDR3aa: CASSYSVLAGGPGTGELFF; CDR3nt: TGTGCCAGCAGTTACTCGGTACTAGCGGGAGGGCCAGGCACCGGGGAGCTGTTTTTT
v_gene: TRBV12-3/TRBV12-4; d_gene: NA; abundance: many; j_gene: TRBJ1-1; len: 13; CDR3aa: CASSLFGGTEAFF; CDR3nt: TGTGCCAGCAGTCTATTTGGGGGGACTGAAGCTTTCTTT
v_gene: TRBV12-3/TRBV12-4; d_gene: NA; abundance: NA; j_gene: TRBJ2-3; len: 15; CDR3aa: CASSLAGSNSDTQYF; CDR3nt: TGTGCCAGCAGTTTGGCAGGATCTAACTCAGATACGCAGTATTTT
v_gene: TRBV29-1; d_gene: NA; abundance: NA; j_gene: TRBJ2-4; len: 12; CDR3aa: CSVVEGRYIQYF; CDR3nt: TGCAGCGTTGTGGAGGGAAGGTACATTCAGTACTTC
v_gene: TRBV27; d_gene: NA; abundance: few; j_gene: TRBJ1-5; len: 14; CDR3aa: CASSVDPIIQPQHF; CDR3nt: TGTGCCAGCAGTGTAGACCCGATTATACAGCCCCAGCATTTT
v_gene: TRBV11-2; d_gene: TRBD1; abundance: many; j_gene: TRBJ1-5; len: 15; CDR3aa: CASSLGDRGNQPQHF; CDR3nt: TGTGCCAGCAGCTTAGGAGACAGGGGCAATCAGCCCCAGCATTTT
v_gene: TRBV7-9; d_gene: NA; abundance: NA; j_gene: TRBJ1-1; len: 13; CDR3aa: CASSHGPVAEAFF; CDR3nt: TGTGCCAGCAGTCACGGACCCGTCGCTGAAGCTTTCTTT
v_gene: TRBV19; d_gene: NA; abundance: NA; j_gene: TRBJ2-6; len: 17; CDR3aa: CASSLVGARSGANVLTF; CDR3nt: TGTGCCAGTAGCCTAGTGGGGGCAAGGTCTGGGGCCAACGTCCTGACTTTC
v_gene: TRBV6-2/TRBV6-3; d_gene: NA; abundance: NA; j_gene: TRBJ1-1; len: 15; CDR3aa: CASSYAPTAGAEAFF; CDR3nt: TGTGCCAGCAGTTACGCCCCTACGGCCGGGGCTGAAGCTTTCTTT
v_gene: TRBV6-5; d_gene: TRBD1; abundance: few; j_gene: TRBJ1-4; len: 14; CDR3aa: CASSYSGQGEKLFF; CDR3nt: TGTGCCAGCAGTTACTCCGGACAGGGCGAAAAACTGTTTTTT
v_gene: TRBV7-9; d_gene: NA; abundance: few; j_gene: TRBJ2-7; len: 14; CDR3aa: CASSLAGSGYEQYF; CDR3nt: TGTGCCAGCAGCTTAGCGGGTTCTGGATACGAGCAGTACTTC
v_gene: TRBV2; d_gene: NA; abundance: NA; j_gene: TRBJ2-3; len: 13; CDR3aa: CASRQLGTDTQYF; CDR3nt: TGTGCCAGCCGCCAGCTGGGGACAGATACGCAGTATTTT
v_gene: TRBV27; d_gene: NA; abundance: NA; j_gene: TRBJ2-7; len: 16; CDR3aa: CASSFGLGGAGYEQYF; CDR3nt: TGTGCCAGCAGTTTCGGCCTAGGTGGGGCCGGGTACGAGCAGTACTTC
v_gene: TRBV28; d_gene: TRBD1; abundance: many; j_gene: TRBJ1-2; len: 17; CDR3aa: CASRGPGQGASGYGYTF; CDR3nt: TGTGCCAGCAGGGGACCGGGACAGGGGGCGTCGGGCTATGGCTACACCTTC
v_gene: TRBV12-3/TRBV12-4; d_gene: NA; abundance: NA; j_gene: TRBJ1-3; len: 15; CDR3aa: CASRFWEAHGNTIYF; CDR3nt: TGTGCCAGCAGGTTCTGGGAGGCTCATGGAAACACCATATATTTT
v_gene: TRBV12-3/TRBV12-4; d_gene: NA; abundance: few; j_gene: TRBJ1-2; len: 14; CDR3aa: CASSAGISNYGYTF; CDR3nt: TGTGCCAGCAGTGCAGGGATATCTAACTATGGCTACACCTTC